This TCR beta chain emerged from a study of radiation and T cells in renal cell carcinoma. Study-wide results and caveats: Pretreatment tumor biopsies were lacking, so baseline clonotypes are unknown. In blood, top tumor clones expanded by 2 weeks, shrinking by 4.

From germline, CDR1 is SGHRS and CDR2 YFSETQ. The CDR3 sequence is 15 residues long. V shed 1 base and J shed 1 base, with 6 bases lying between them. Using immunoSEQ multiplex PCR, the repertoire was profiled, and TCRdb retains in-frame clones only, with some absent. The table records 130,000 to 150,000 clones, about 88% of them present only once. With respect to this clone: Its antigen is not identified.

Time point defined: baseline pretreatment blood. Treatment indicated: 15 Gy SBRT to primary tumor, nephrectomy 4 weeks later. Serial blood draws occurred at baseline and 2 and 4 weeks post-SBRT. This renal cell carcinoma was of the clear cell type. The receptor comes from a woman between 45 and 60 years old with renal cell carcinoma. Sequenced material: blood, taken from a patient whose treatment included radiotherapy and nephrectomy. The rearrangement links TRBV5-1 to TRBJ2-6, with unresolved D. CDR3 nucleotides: TGCGCCAGCAGCTTGACTGCTTCTGGGGCCAACGTCCTGACTTTC. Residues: CASSLTASGANVLTF.